One and the same sample provided the 15 T cell receptor beta chains below, sequenced in a study of T cells in Graves' hyperthyroidism and ophthalmopathy. Researchers amplified the TCR beta CDR3 regions from RNA transcripts. First-round RT-PCR of the TCR CDR3 relied on the HTBI primer set. A single record per CDR3 protein comes from TCRdb applying MiXCR to the multiplex PCR reads. The table records more than 450,000 distinct CDR3 sequences, 11% to 15% of them present only once. Sequenced material: blood. The receptors stem from a woman aged 40 to 49 with Graves' hyperthyroidism.

This clonotype came up many times. The CDR3 nucleotides read TGTGCCAGCAGCCCAAACCCCGGGCTACACTATGGCTACACCTTC. Amino acid sequence: CASSPNPGLHYGYTF. The genes are TRBV27 and TRBJ1-2; D gene unclear. This CDR3 is built from 15 residues. Germline-derived CDR1 and CDR2 are MNHEY and SMNVEV (reference sequence). V was clipped by 6 bases and J by 3 bases, with 17 bases between them.

In its sample, this clonotype was seen many times. This chain connects TRBV6-5 to TRBJ2-7, with D perhaps matching TRBD2 (5 bases). From germline, CDR1 is MNHEY and CDR2 SVGAGI. The CDR3 covers 14 residues. Trimming pared 0 bases from V and 2 bases from J, leaving 8 bases between. The CDR3 DNA is TGTGCCAGCAGTTACTCTAGCGTCACCTACGAGCAGTACTTC. Translating gives CASSYSSVTYEQYF.

This clonotype was seen repeatedly, ten times or more. CDR3 bases: TGTGCCAGCAGTTTTCGGACCGGGGCCGAGAACAATGAGCAGTTCTTC. Protein: CASSFRTGAENNEQFF. This chain uses TRBV2 with TRBJ2-1, with D possibly being TRBD1 or TRBD2 (5 bases each). The CDR3 spans 16 residues. Germline loops: CDR1 SNHLY, CDR2 FYNNEI. V gave up 5 bases and J gave up 5 bases, with 19 bases separating them.

This clonotype was observed many times. The genes are TRBV27 and TRBJ2-7; D unclear. The CDR3 contains 13 residues. From germline, CDR1 is MNHEY and CDR2 SMNVEV (reference sequence). The V end lost 4 bases, the J end lost 2 bases, and 9 bases lay between the germline ends. CDR3: CASSWALTYEQYF. The CDR3 DNA reads TGTGCCAGCAGTTGGGCCTTGACCTACGAGCAGTACTTC.

This clonotype was recorded many times. V and J are TRBV20-1 and TRBJ2-5; 10 nucleotides agree with TRBD1. This CDR3 contains 14 residues. After removal of 6 bases from V and 5 bases from J, the junction contained 9 bases not matched to a gene. The germline V gene has CDR1 DFQATT and CDR2 SNEGSKA (reference sequence). DNA for the CDR3: TGCAGTGCCCCGCCCGGGACAGGGGAGGAGACCCAGTACTTC. Translating it yields CSAPPGTGEETQYF.

This clonotype was seen a single time. This sequence joins TRBV5-4 and TRBJ1-2, with D maybe TRBD1 (5 bases). The V end was cut by 5 bases, the J end by 2 bases, with 13 bases between. The CDR3 covers 14 residues. Germline CDR1 reads SGHNT; CDR2 reads YYREEE (reference sequence). CDR3 nucleotide sequence: TGTGCCAGCAGGATCCGGGACGGGAACTATGGCTACACCTTC. It is translated as CASRIRDGNYGYTF.

The CDR3 nucleotides read TGTGCCAGCAGTGAAGGCGCCAGGCGGAATCAGCCCCAGCATTTT. Protein product: CASSEGARRNQPQHF. V is TRBV2 and J is TRBJ1-5; D is unresolved. Per the germline V gene, CDR1 is SNHLY and CDR2 is FYNNEI. The CDR3 loop spans 15 amino acids. The ends were cut back, 1 base at V and 4 bases at J, with 11 bases in the middle.

V usage is TRBV20-1 and J usage is TRBJ1-2, with TRBD1 matching 7 bases. The ends lost 1 base at V and 6 bases at J; junction bases unmatched: 5. CDR3 size: 13 residues. Germline-derived CDR1 and CDR2 are DFQATT and SNEGSKA (reference sequence). This CDR3 is CSARVPGTDGYTF. CDR3 nucleotides: TGCAGTGCTAGAGTTCCGGGGACAGATGGCTACACCTTC.

The sample holds many counts of this clonotype. The rearrangement joins TRBV18 to TRBJ2-5; D possibly corresponds to TRBD2 (6 bases). CDR1 is KGHSH and CDR2 is LQKENI in the germline V gene. This CDR3 has 15 amino acids. The germline V and J ends were trimmed by 4 bases and 2 bases, with 14 bases remaining between them. The DNA for the CDR3 is TGTGCCAGCTCACGGGGGGTAGCGGAGCAAGAGACCCAGTACTTC. Protein sequence: CASSRGVAEQETQYF.

Many counts were recorded for this clonotype. The chain carries TRBV20-1 and TRBJ2-5; D unclear. Germline CDR1 and CDR2: DFQATT and SNEGSKA (reference sequence). This CDR3 region has 14 residues. V was clipped by 2 bases and J by 5 bases, with 15 bases between them. DNA for the CDR3: TGCAGTGCTAGATTTCTAACGGGTATGGAGACCCAGTACTTC. It codes for CSARFLTGMETQYF.

This clonotype was counted many times. The rearrangement joins TRBV28 to TRBJ1-2; TRBD1 is a possible D gene (6 bases). V gave up 7 bases and J gave up 7 bases, with 19 bases separating them. This CDR3 has 14 amino acids. Germline CDR1 MDHEN, CDR2 SYDVKM. CDR3 DNA: TGTGCCAGCACCCAGGGGTCGGGTTTGCGTGGCTACACCTTC. Amino acids: CASTQGSGLRGYTF.

The chain links TRBV15 to TRBJ2-7; D call uncertain. The V end lost 0 bases, the J end lost 2 bases, and 8 bases lay between the germline ends. Per the germline V gene, CDR1 is LNHNV and CDR2 is YYDKDF (reference sequence). The length of the CDR3 is 14 residues. The CDR3 DNA is TGTGCCACCAGCAGAGAACAGCAAACCTACGAGCAGTACTTC. Residues: CATSREQQTYEQYF.

This clonotype was counted ten times or more. The CDR3 bases are TGTGCCAGCAGGCTGACGGGAGATACGCAGTATTTT. It yields the protein CASRLTGDTQYF. The rearrangement uses TRBV2 and TRBJ2-3; D is uncertain. This CDR3 contains 12 residues. Trimming took 6 bases from V and 5 from J, leaving 9 bases between them. In germline, CDR1 is SNHLY, CDR2 FYNNEI.

The rearrangement joins TRBV30 to TRBJ2-6; D remains ambiguous. The CDR3 is made up of 14 amino acids. Germline-derived CDR1 and CDR2 are GTSNPN and SVGIG (reference sequence). The germline V and J ends were trimmed by 3 bases and 0 bases, with 6 bases remaining between them. CDR3 nucleotides: TGTGCCTGGAGGAGACTCTCTGGGGCCAACGTCCTGACTTTC. It yields the protein CAWRRLSGANVLTF.

The chain is built from TRBV6-5 and TRBJ1-5; D is uncertain. Germline V gene sequence: CDR1 MNHEY, CDR2 SVGAGI. V was trimmed by 1 base and J by 6 bases, leaving 4 bases between them. The CDR3 length is 12 residues. DNA for the CDR3: TGTGCCAGCAGTTACTTCGGTCAGCCCCAGCATTTT. Its translation is CASSYFGQPQHF.